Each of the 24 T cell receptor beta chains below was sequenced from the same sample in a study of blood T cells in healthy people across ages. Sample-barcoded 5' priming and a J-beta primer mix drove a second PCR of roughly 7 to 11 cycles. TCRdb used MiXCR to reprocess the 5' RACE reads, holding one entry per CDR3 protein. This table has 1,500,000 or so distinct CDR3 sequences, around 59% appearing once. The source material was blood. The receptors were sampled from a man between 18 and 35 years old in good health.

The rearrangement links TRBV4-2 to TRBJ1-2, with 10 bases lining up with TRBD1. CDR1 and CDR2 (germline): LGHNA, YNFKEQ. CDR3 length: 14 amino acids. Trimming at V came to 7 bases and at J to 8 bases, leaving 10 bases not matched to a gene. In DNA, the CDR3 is TGTGCCAGCAACCAGGACAGGGGGTCGAGGGGCTACACCTTC. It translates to CASNQDRGSRGYTF.

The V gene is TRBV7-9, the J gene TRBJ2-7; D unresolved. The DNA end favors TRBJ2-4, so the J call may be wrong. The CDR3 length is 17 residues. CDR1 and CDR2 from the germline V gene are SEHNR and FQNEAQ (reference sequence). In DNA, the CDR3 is TGTGCCAGCAGCTTAGTAGACCTACCCCTAGCCAAAAACATTCAGTACTTC. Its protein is CASSLVDLPLAKNIQYF.

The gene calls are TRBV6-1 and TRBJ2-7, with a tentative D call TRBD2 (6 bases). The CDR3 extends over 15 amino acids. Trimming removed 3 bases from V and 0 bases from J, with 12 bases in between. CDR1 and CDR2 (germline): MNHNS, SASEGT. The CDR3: CASSEGAGASYEQYF. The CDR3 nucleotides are TGTGCCAGCAGTGAGGGAGCGGGTGCCTCCTACGAGCAGTACTTC.

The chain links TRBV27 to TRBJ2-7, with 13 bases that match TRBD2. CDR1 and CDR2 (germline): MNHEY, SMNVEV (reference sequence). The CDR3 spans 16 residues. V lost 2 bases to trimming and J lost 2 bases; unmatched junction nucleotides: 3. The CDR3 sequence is CASSLDGTSGAYEQYF. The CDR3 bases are TGTGCCAGCAGTTTAGATGGGACTAGCGGGGCCTACGAGCAGTACTTC.

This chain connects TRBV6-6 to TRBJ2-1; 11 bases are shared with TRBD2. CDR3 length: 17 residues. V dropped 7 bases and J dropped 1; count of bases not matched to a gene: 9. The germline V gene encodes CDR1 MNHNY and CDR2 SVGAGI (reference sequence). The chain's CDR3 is CASKGTSGSLSYNEQFF. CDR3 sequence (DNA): TGTGCCAGCAAAGGGACTAGCGGTTCCCTTTCCTACAATGAGCAGTTCTTC.

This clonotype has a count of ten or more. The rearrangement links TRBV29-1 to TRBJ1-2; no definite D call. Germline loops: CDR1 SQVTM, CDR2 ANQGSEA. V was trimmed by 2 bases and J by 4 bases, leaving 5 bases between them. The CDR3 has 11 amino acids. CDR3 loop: CSVERSYGYTF. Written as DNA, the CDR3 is TGCAGCGTTGAAAGGAGCTATGGCTACACCTTC.

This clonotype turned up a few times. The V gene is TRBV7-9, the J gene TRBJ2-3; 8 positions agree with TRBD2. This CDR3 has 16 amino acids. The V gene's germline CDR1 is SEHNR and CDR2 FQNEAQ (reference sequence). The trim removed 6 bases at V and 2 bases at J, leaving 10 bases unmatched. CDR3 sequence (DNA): TGTGCCAGCAGGCGAGGGCTAGCGGGTATCACAGATACGCAGTATTTT. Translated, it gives CASRRGLAGITDTQYF. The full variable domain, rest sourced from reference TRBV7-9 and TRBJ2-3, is DTGVSQNPRHKITKRGQNVTFRCDPISEHNRLYWYRQTLGQGPEFLTYFQNEAQLEKSRLLSDRFSAERPKGSFSTLEIQRTEQGDSAMYLCASRRGLAGITDTQYFGPGTRLTVL.

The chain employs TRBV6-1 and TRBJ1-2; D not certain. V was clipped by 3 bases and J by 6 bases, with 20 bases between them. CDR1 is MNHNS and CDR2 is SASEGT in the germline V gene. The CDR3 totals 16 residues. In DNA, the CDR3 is TGTGCCAGCAGTGACCGTGGCGGCAGGCCGAAAGATGGCTACACCTTC. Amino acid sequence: CASSDRGGRPKDGYTF.

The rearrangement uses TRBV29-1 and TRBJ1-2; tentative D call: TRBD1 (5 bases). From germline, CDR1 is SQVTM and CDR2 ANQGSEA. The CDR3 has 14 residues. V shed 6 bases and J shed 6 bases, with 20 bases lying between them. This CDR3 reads CSVLFGVLGDGYTF. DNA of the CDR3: TGCAGCGTCCTATTTGGGGTGCTAGGGGATGGCTACACCTTC.

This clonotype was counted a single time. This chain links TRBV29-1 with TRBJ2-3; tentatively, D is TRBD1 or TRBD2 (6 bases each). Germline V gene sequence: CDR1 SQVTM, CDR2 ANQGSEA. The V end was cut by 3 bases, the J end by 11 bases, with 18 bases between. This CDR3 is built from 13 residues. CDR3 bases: TGCAGCGTTGAGATGGGGGGCGGTACTGAGCAGTATTTT. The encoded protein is CSVEMGGGTEQYF.

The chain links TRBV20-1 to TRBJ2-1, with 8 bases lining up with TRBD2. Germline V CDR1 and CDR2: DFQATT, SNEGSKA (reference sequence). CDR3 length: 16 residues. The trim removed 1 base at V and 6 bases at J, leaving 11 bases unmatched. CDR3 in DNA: TGCAGTGCTAGAGTGCCGGGACTAGGGGATTTCAATGAGCAGTTCTTC. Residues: CSARVPGLGDFNEQFF.

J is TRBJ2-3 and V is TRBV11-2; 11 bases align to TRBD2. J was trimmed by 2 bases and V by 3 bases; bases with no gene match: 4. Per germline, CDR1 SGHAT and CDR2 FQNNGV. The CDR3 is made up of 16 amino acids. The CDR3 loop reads CASSFLGLAATDTQYF. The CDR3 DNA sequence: TGTGCCAGCAGCTTTTTGGGACTAGCGGCCACAGATACGCAGTATTTT.

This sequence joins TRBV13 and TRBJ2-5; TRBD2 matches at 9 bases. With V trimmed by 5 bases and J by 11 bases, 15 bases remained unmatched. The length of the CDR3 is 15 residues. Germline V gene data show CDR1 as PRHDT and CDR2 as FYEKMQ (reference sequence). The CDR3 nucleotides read TGTGCCAGCAGCCAAGCGGGGGGTCACTCGAGGGAGCAGTACTTC. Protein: CASSQAGGHSREQYF. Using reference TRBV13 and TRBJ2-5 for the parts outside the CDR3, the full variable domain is AAGVIQSPRHLIKEKRETATLKCYPIPRHDTVYWYQQGPGQDPQFLISFYEKMQSDKGSIPDRFSAQQFSDYHSELNMSSLELGDSALYFCASSQAGGHSREQYFGPGTRLLVL.

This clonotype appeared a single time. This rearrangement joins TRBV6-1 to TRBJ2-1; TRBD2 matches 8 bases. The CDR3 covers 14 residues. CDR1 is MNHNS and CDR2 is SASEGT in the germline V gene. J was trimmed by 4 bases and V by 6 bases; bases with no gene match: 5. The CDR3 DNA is TGTGCCAGCAGAATAGCGGGGACTTACAATGAGCAGTTCTTC. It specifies CASRIAGTYNEQFF.

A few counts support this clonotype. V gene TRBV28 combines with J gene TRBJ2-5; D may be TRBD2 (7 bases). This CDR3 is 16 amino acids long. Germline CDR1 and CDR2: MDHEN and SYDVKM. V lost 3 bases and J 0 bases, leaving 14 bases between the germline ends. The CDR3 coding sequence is TGTGCCAGCAGTTTTTCGGGGGGCCTGTACCAAGAGACCCAGTACTTC. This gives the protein CASSFSGGLYQETQYF.

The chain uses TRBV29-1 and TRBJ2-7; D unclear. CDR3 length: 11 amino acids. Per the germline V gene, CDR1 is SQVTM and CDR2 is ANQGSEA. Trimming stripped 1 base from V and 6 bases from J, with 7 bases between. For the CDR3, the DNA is TGCAGCGTTGAAGTCGGGTCCGAGCAGTACTTC. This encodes CSVEVGSEQYF.

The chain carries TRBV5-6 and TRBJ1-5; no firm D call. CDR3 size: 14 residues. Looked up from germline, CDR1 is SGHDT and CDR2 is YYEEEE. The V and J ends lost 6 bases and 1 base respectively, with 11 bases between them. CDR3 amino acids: CASTLEASNQPQHF. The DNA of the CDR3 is TGTGCCAGCACTTTGGAGGCCAGCAATCAGCCCCAGCATTTT.

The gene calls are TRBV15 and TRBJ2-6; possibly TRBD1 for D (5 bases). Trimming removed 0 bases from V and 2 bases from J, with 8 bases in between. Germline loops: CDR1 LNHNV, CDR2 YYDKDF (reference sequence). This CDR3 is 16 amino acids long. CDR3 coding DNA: TGTGCCACCAGCAGAGAAAGGGGTGCTGGGGCCAACGTCCTGACTTTC. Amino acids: CATSRERGAGANVLTF.

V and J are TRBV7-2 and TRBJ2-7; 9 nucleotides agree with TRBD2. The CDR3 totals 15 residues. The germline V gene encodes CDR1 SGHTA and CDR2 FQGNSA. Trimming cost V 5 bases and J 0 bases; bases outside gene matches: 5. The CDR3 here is CASSDSGSPSYEQYF. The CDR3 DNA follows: TGTGCCAGCAGCGATAGCGGGAGCCCCTCCTACGAGCAGTACTTC.

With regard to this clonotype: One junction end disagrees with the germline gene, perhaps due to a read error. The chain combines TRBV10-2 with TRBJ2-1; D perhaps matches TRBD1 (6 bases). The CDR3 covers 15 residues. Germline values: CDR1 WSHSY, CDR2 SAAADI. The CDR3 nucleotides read TGCACCAGCAGTGAGTTCCGGGACAAAAACAATGAGCAGTTCTTC. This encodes CTSSEFRDKNNEQFF.

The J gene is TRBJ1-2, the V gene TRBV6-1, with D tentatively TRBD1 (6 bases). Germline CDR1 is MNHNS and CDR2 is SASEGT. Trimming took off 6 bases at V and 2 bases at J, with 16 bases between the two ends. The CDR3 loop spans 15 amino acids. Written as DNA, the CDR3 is TGTGCCAGCAGCGTCAAGGGGGGTGTGAACTATGGCTACACCTTC. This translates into CASSVKGGVNYGYTF.

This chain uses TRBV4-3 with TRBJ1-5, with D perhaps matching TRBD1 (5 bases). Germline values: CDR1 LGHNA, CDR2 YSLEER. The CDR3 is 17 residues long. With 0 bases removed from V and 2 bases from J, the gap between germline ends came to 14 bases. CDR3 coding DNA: TGCGCCAGCAGCCAAGATACGGGGGGAGGAGGCAATCAGCCCCAGCATTTT. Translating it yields CASSQDTGGGGNQPQHF.

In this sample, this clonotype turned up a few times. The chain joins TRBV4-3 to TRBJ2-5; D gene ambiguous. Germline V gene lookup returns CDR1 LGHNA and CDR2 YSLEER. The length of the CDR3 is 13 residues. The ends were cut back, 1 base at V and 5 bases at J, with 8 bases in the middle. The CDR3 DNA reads TGCGCCAGCAGCCAAGGGACCCACGAGACCCAGTACTTC. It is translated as CASSQGTHETQYF.

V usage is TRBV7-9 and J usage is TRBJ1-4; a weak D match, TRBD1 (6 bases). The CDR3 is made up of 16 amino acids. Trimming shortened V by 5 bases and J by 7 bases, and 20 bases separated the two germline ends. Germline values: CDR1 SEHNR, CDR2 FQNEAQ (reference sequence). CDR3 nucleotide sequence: TGTGCCAGCAGCCCTCGGACTGGGGAGGGGGTTGAAAAACTGTTTTTT. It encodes CASSPRTGEGVEKLFF. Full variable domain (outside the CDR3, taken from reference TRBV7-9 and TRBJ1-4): DTGVSQNPRHKITKRGQNVTFRCDPISEHNRLYWYRQTLGQGPEFLTYFQNEAQLEKSRLLSDRFSAERPKGSFSTLEIQRTEQGDSAMYLCASSPRTGEGVEKLFFGSGTQLSVL.